One sample yielded the 21 T cell receptor beta chains listed below, sequenced in a study of cytomegalovirus exposure and HLA in healthy donors. PCR involved 60 Vbeta and 13 Jbeta primers. TCRdb's table, derived via immunoSEQ multiplex PCR, lists solely in-frame clones and lacks some. Of some 120,000 clones listed, 75% to 85% are singletons. Sequenced input: PBMCs. Source of these receptors: a man between 35 and 55 years old in good health and CMV-seronegative.

This rearrangement joins TRBV6-1 to TRBJ2-7; D is possibly TRBD1 (6 bases). The CDR3 runs to 13 residues. Germline CDR1 MNHNS, CDR2 SASEGT. V lost 1 base and J lost 2, with 6 bases in between. CDR3 amino acids: CASSEDRAYEQYF. CDR3 sequence (DNA): TGTGCCAGCAGTGAAGACAGGGCCTACGAGCAGTACTTC.

The rearrangement joins TRBV5-6 to TRBJ1-2; 9 bases are shared with TRBD1. CDR3 length: 15 amino acids. V shed 0 bases, J shed 8 bases, and the junction held 8 bases outside the gene matches. Germline CDR1 reads SGHDT; CDR2 reads YYEEEE. The CDR3 bases are TGTGCCAGCAGCTTGGGGCCCGGGACAGGGTCCGGCTACACCTTC. Its translation: CASSLGPGTGSGYTF.

This clone was counted once. The V call is TRBV10-3, the J call TRBJ2-1, with TRBD1 matching over 10 bases. Germline V gene lookup returns CDR1 ENHRY and CDR2 SYGVKD. The CDR3 sequence is 19 residues long. V dropped 2 bases and J dropped 1; count of bases not matched to a gene: 11. The CDR3 reads CAISERGQGLSQSYNEQFF. The CDR3 DNA is TGTGCCATCAGTGAGAGGGGACAGGGGCTCTCCCAATCCTACAATGAGCAGTTCTTC.

The genes are TRBV5-4 and TRBJ1-2, with 7 bases matching TRBD1. V dropped 2 bases and J dropped 8; count of bases not matched to a gene: 12. Germline values: CDR1 SGHNT, CDR2 YYREEE (reference sequence). The CDR3 spans 15 residues. The CDR3 coding sequence is TGTGCCAGCAGCTTAGGGGGCAGGGGTAATTGGGGCTACACCTTC. This sequence encodes CASSLGGRGNWGYTF.

The rearrangement uses TRBV5-6 and TRBJ1-2, with 7 bases identical to TRBD1. Germline-derived CDR1 and CDR2 are SGHDT and YYEEEE. The V and J ends lost 0 bases and 5 bases, in that order; junction bases with no gene match: 4. The CDR3 spans 14 residues. CDR3 loop: CASSLGSGGYGYTF. CDR3 DNA: TGTGCCAGCAGCTTGGGGTCAGGGGGGTATGGCTACACCTTC.

In DNA form, the CDR3 reads TGCGCCAGCAGCGCTCTAGCAACTAATGAAAAACTGTTTTTT. Residues: CASSALATNEKLFF. The chain employs TRBV5-1 and TRBJ1-4; no firm D call. With 4 bases removed from V and 0 bases from J, the gap between germline ends came to 7 bases. The length of the CDR3 is 14 residues. CDR1 is SGHRS, CDR2 YFSETQ, per germline.

The V call is TRBV5-1, the J call TRBJ2-1, with D possibly TRBD1 on 5 matching bases. V was cut by 0 bases and J by 4 bases, with 11 bases left in between. CDR1 and CDR2 from the germline V gene are SGHRS and YFSETQ. The CDR3 spans 15 residues. The CDR3 here is CASSLEGAPYNEQFF. The CDR3, as DNA: TGCGCCAGCAGCTTGGAAGGGGCGCCATACAATGAGCAGTTCTTC.

The chain employs TRBV10-3 and TRBJ2-3, with D perhaps TRBD1 (6 bases). CDR3 length: 15 amino acids. Trimming took 6 bases from V and 4 from J, leaving 17 bases between them. Per germline, CDR1 ENHRY and CDR2 SYGVKD. Written as DNA, the CDR3 is TGTGCCATCAGAGGCGACAGGAGGCCCTCAGATACGCAGTATTTT. Its translation is CAIRGDRRPSDTQYF.

This clone was seen only once. V gene TRBV5-8 combines with J gene TRBJ2-1; D perhaps matches TRBD2 (5 bases). The CDR3 has 16 residues. Trimming took 0 bases from V and 4 from J, leaving 14 bases between them. CDR1 SGHTS and CDR2 YDEGEE come from the germline V gene. The CDR3, as DNA: TGTGCCAGCAGCTTGGGCCTGGCTAGCTGGTACAATGAGCAGTTCTTC. Residues: CASSLGLASWYNEQFF.

The CDR3 region has the DNA TGTGCCAGCAGAAAACCGGGACAGGGGGCGTATAGCAATCAGCCCCAGCATTTT. Its translation is CASRKPGQGAYSNQPQHF. The chain uses TRBV2 and TRBJ1-5; 12 bases map to TRBD1. The trim removed 6 bases at V and 0 bases at J, leaving 9 bases unmatched. Germline CDR1 and CDR2: SNHLY and FYNNEI. This CDR3 has 18 residues. The full variable domain, completed using reference TRBV2 and TRBJ1-5, is EPEVTQTPSHQVTQMGQEVILRCVPISNHLYFYWYRQILGQKVEFLVSFYNNEISEKSEIFDDQFSVERPDGSNFTLKIRSTKLEDSAMYFCASRKPGQGAYSNQPQHFGDGTRLSIL.

This chain links TRBV5-8 with TRBJ2-3, with 7 bases aligning to TRBD2. The CDR3 extends over 16 amino acids. J was trimmed by 4 bases and V by 0 bases; bases with no gene match: 8. Looked up from germline, CDR1 is SGHTS and CDR2 is YDEGEE. CDR3 coding DNA: TGTGCCAGCAGCTTGGGTCTGCGGGAGCTAGCAGATACGCAGTATTTT. It translates to CASSLGLRELADTQYF.

V and J are TRBV29-1 and TRBJ1-2, with TRBD1 identical over 7 bases. V shed 5 bases and J 4 bases; nucleotides not matched to a gene: 10. The germline gives CDR1 SQVTM, CDR2 ANQGSEA. This CDR3 comprises 14 residues. Here the CDR3 DNA reads TGCAGCGTTTCCGGGACAGAGGTGACCTATGGCTACACCTTC. It specifies CSVSGTEVTYGYTF.

This clone occurred once. The V and J genes are TRBV4-2 and TRBJ1-5; 8 nucleotides line up with TRBD1. The CDR3 covers 16 residues. V shed 0 bases and J 3 bases; nucleotides not matched to a gene: 4. Germline assignment: CDR1 LGHNA and CDR2 YNFKEQ. The CDR3 is CASSQDLTGDNQPQHF. The CDR3 DNA is TGTGCCAGCAGCCAAGATCTGACAGGGGACAATCAGCCCCAGCATTTT.

The genes are TRBV7-9 and TRBJ2-1; 13 positions match TRBD2. The CDR3 totals 15 residues. Germline values: CDR1 SEHNR, CDR2 FQNEAQ (reference sequence). Losses at the gene ends were 1 base for V and 12 bases for J; bases not matched to a gene: 6. The CDR3 is CASSLGGTSGTPQFF. DNA of the CDR3: TGTGCCAGCAGCTTAGGGGGGACTAGCGGGACTCCGCAGTTCTTC. Full variable domain (rest looked up from reference TRBV7-9 and TRBJ2-1): DTGVSQNPRHKITKRGQNVTFRCDPISEHNRLYWYRQTLGQGPEFLTYFQNEAQLEKSRLLSDRFSAERPKGSFSTLEIQRTEQGDSAMYLCASSLGGTSGTPQFFGPGTRLTVL.

The table lists this clone with a few counts. The genes are TRBV6-5 and TRBJ1-1; possible D gene TRBD1, 5 bases. The V end lost 7 bases, the J end lost 5 bases, and 17 bases lay between the germline ends. This CDR3 spans 14 amino acids. Looked up from germline, CDR1 is MNHEY and CDR2 is SVGAGI. CDR3 region: CASTRTGLVTEAFF. CDR3 sequence (DNA): TGTGCCAGCACTCGGACGGGACTTGTGACTGAAGCTTTCTTT.

This clone was seen just once. This rearrangement joins TRBV5-4 to TRBJ1-5; 9 bases line up with TRBD1. V gave up 0 bases and J gave up 5 bases; unmatched junction bases: 0. The CDR3 is 14 amino acids. The germline CDR1 and CDR2 sequences are SGHNT and YYREEE (reference sequence). CDR3 bases: TGTGCCAGCAGCTTGGGGACAGGGGATCAGCCCCAGCATTTT. Translated: CASSLGTGDQPQHF.

The chain combines TRBV28 with TRBJ1-1, with unresolved D. Germline V gives CDR1 MDHEN, CDR2 SYDVKM. The length of the CDR3 is 11 residues. The ends were cut back, 8 bases at V and 5 bases at J, with 9 bases in the middle. In DNA, the CDR3 is TGTGCCAGCTCTACGTCTACTGAAGCTTTCTTT. Amino acid sequence: CASSTSTEAFF.

This sequence joins TRBV5-4 and TRBJ2-6; tentatively, D is TRBD2 (6 bases). There are 18 residues in the CDR3. Germline CDR1 SGHNT, CDR2 YYREEE (reference sequence). V was pared by 3 bases and J by 4 bases, with 20 bases between. The DNA of the CDR3 is TGTGCCAGCAGCTCAGTCGGGCGGAGGGTGTCCGGGGCCAACGTCCTGACTTTC. Amino acid sequence: CASSSVGRRVSGANVLTF. Filled out from reference TRBV5-4 and TRBJ2-6, the complete variable domain reads ETGVTQSPTHLIKTRGQQVTLRCSSQSGHNTVSWYQQALGQGPQFIFQYYREEENGRGNFPPRFSGLQFPNYSSELNVNALELDDSALYLCASSSVGRRVSGANVLTFGAGSRLTVL.

V is TRBV6-1 and J is TRBJ2-1, with TRBD1 matching over 7 bases. Germline loops: CDR1 MNHNS, CDR2 SASEGT. V shed 3 bases and J 8 bases; nucleotides not matched to a gene: 7. This CDR3 spans 14 amino acids. CDR3 amino acids: CASSERQGGDEQFF. The CDR3 nucleotides are TGTGCCAGCAGTGAGCGACAGGGTGGTGATGAGCAGTTCTTC.

The rearrangement uses TRBV10-3 and TRBJ1-1; TRBD1 is a possible D gene (5 bases). Trimming shortened V by 1 base and J by 1 base, and 7 bases separated the two germline ends. This CDR3 region has 14 residues. Germline loops: CDR1 ENHRY, CDR2 SYGVKD. CDR3 coding DNA: TGTGCCATCAGTGAGTTACAGGCGAACACTGAAGCTTTCTTT. Its translation: CAISELQANTEAFF.

In nucleotides, the CDR3 is TGTGCCAGTAGTCCAGACAGAAGGCTAGCCAAAAACATTCAGTACTTC. Protein sequence: CASSPDRRLAKNIQYF. This rearrangement joins TRBV19 to TRBJ2-4; weak D call: TRBD1 (5 bases). The germline V gene encodes CDR1 LNHDA and CDR2 SQIVND (reference sequence). This CDR3 region has 16 residues. Trimming took off 5 bases at V and 0 bases at J, with 14 bases between the two ends.